A selection of T cell receptor beta chains follows, all from one sample in a study of identical twins. Using its own MiXCR run on the 5' RACE reads, TCRdb lists one record per CDR3 protein. Of about 920,000 distinct CDR3 sequences listed, approximately 13% were seen once; the top ten hold about 1.6%. The same specimen was also included in a second study, on yellow fever vaccine responses in identical twins.

What was sequenced was PBMCs. The receptor source for this set is a woman under 30 in good health. The CDR3 runs from the conserved cysteine through the conserved F or W. The order of the fields is clone size, J gene, V gene, D gene, CDR3 DNA, CDR3 protein. A D gene is named only where the DNA matches it firmly. Expanded clones are given a class, and other clones once, few, many or no size at all.

- | TRBJ2-1 | TRBV3-1 | TRBD2 | TGTGCCAGCAGCCTCTTAGTAGCGGGAGGGACCTACAATGAGCAGTTCTTC | CASSLLVAGGTYNEQFF
few | TRBJ2-3 | TRBV29-1 | - | TGCAGCGTTGTGATAGGCACAGATACGCAGTATTTT | CSVVIGTDTQYF
few | TRBJ2-7 | TRBV19 | TRBD1 | TGTGCCAGTAGCAGGGGACAGGGAGGCTACGAGCAGTACTTC | CASSRGQGGYEQYF
- | TRBJ2-3 | TRBV10-3 | - | TGTGCCATCAGTGTGGGGGGGGCCACCACAGATACGCAGTATTTT | CAISVGGATTDTQYF
few | TRBJ2-7 | TRBV6-2/TRBV6-3 | - | TGTGCCAGCAGTTACAGCAGCCCAGGGGCCTACGAGCAGTACTTC | CASSYSSPGAYEQYF
- | TRBJ2-2 | TRBV4-2 | - | TGTGCCAGCAGCCAAGGCTGGACCCCCGGGGAGCTGTTTTTT | CASSQGWTPGELFF
few | TRBJ1-2 | TRBV20-1 | - | TGCAGTGCTAGATCGCAGTCCTATGGCTACACCTTC | CSARSQSYGYTF
many | TRBJ2-5 | TRBV24-1 | - | TGTGCCACCAGTGGAAAGTTTCAAGAGACCCAGTACTTC | CATSGKFQETQYF
- | TRBJ1-5 | TRBV4-1 | - | TGCGCCAGCAGCCAGCCCGGGTATGGGCCCCAGCATTTT | CASSQPGYGPQHF
few | TRBJ2-2 | TRBV11-3 | TRBD2 | TGTGCCAGCAGCTCCCGGCTAGCGGGAGTTCGGCCCGGGGAGCTGTTTTTT | CASSSRLAGVRPGELFF
- | TRBJ2-1 | TRBV29-1 | - | TGCAGCGATCGAAGAGTTTGGGCAAGTGAGCAGTTCTTC | CSDRRVWASEQFF
many | TRBJ2-1 | TRBV12-3/TRBV12-4 | TRBD1 | TGTGCCAGCATCCTAGGGGGCGGCTACAATGAGCAGTTCTTC | CASILGGGYNEQFF
many | TRBJ2-3 | TRBV5-1 | TRBD2 | TGCGCCAGCAGCTTAGGACTAGCGGGACGCACAGATACGCAGTATTTT | CASSLGLAGRTDTQYF
- | TRBJ2-5 | TRBV4-2 | - | TGTGCCAGCAGCTCGAGACGTCTAGGGCTCGAGACCCAGTACTTC | CASSSRRLGLETQYF
few | TRBJ2-1 | TRBV11-2 | TRBD1 | TGTGCCAGCAGCTTACCCCGGACAGGTCCCTACAATGAGCAGTTCTTC | CASSLPRTGPYNEQFF
few | TRBJ1-1 | TRBV3-1 | - | TGTGCCAGCAGCCAAGTTTTATCGAACACTGAAGCTTTCTTT | CASSQVLSNTEAFF
- | TRBJ2-7 | TRBV5-6 | - | TGTGCCAGCAGCTTGGGAGGGCTGGTGGGTTCCTACGAGCAGTACTTC | CASSLGGLVGSYEQYF
many | TRBJ2-3 | TRBV3-1 | - | TGTGCCAGCAGCCAAGCCCCAGATACGCAGTATTTT | CASSQAPDTQYF
many | TRBJ2-7 | TRBV24-1 | - | TGTGCCACCAGCGGAGGGGATAGGTCCTACGAGCAGTACTTC | CATSGGDRSYEQYF
few | TRBJ1-1 | TRBV12-3/TRBV12-4 | - | TGTGCCAGCAGTTTCGGACTGTACACTGAAGCTTTCTTT | CASSFGLYTEAFF
many | TRBJ1-1 | TRBV7-9 | - | TGTGCCAGCAGCTTATTGGAGGAAGCTTTCTTT | CASSLLEEAFF
- | TRBJ2-5 | TRBV18 | - | TGTGCCAGCTCACCACCGTACACCGTATCCCCGAGTACCCAGTACTTC | CASSPPYTVSPSTQYF
few | TRBJ2-1 | TRBV10-1 | - | TGCGCCAGCAGTGACGGCTCCGCTACCAACAATGAGCAGTTCTTC | CASSDGSATNNEQFF
- | TRBJ1-5 | TRBV6-1 | - | TGTGCCAGCCGGGAGGAGGTAAGTCAGCCCCAGCATTTT | CASREEVSQPQHF
- | TRBJ2-2 | TRBV20-1 | TRBD2 | TGCAGTGCTAGAAGCGGGGGTATCAGGGAGCTGTTTTTT | CSARSGGIRELFF
few | TRBJ1-6 | TRBV19 | TRBD1 | TGTGCCAGTAAGGGGGCAGGCAACGACTATAATTCACCCCTCCACTTT | CASKGAGNDYNSPLHF
- | TRBJ2-3 | TRBV10-2 | - | TGCGCCAGCCGCGGTAGCGGCCACACAGATACGCAGTATTTT | CASRGSGHTDTQYF
few | TRBJ2-5 | TRBV13 | - | TGTGCCAGCAGCTTAGGGACAGGAATCCAAGAGACCCAGTACTTC | CASSLGTGIQETQYF
few | TRBJ1-5 | TRBV10-3 | TRBD1 | TGTGCCGCTCGGGACAGGGACAATCAGCCCCAGCATTTT | CAARDRDNQPQHF
many | TRBJ2-7 | TRBV7-9 | - | TGTGCCAGCAGCCAAACAGGGATCTACGAGCAGTACTTC | CASSQTGIYEQYF
many | TRBJ2-2 | TRBV6-1 | TRBD2 | TGTGCCAGCAGTGAAACTAGCGGGCCGACCGGGGAGCTGTTTTTT | CASSETSGPTGELFF
few | TRBJ2-2 | TRBV10-3 | TRBD1 | TGTGCCATCAGTGTACAGGGGGCGGCCGGGGAGCTGTTTTTT | CAISVQGAAGELFF
few | TRBJ2-7 | TRBV3-1 | - | TGTGCCAGCAGCCAATCAGGGAATTACGAGCAGTACTTC | CASSQSGNYEQYF
many | TRBJ2-1 | TRBV12-3/TRBV12-4 | - | TGTGCCAGCAGTTTAGAGGCAGTAACCTACAATGAGCAGTTCTTC | CASSLEAVTYNEQFF
- | TRBJ2-2 | TRBV3-1 | - | TGTGCCAGCAGCCAAGCACTAGTCGGGACCGGGGAGCTGTTTTTT | CASSQALVGTGELFF
many | TRBJ1-1 | TRBV7-9 | - | TGTGCCAGCAGCTTGGATGGATCAAACACTGAAGCTTTCTTT | CASSLDGSNTEAFF
- | TRBJ2-1 | TRBV11-2 | TRBD2 | TGTGCCAGCAGCTTAGAAACTGGGACTAGCGGCTTATACAATGAGCAGTTCTTC | CASSLETGTSGLYNEQFF
- | TRBJ2-7 | TRBV9 | TRBD2 | TGTGCCAGCAGCCCAGGACTAGCGGCGTCGGGTGAGCAGTACTTC | CASSPGLAASGEQYF
- | TRBJ1-1 | TRBV20-1 | - | TGCAGTCTAGGGAGGACTGGGCGAAGCACTGAAGCTTTCTTT | CSLGRTGRSTEAFF
few | TRBJ2-2 | TRBV20-1 | TRBD2 | TGCAGTGCTAGAGATGGCGGTGCGGGAGAGGGAACCGGGGAGCTGTTTTTT | CSARDGGAGEGTGELFF
few | TRBJ1-1 | TRBV12-3/TRBV12-4 | - | TGTGCCAGCAGTTTCAGGTTCGGCACTGAAGCTTTCTTT | CASSFRFGTEAFF
- | TRBJ2-7 | TRBV29-1 | TRBD1 | TGCAGCGTTGAACGGGTCCAGGGGGCGGCCGAGCAGTACTTC | CSVERVQGAAEQYF
many | TRBJ2-7 | TRBV12-3/TRBV12-4 | TRBD1 | TGTGCCAGCAGGGGCAGGGGGCGGGACGAGCAGTACTTC | CASRGRGRDEQYF
few | TRBJ2-1 | TRBV7-9 | - | TGTGCCAGCAGCCAAAGCCGGGGCCGCCCCAATGAGCAGTTCTTC | CASSQSRGRPNEQFF
- | TRBJ1-1 | TRBV27 | TRBD1 | TGTGCCAGCAGTCCACAGGGGTCCGCTGAAGCTTTCTTT | CASSPQGSAEAFF
few | TRBJ2-1 | TRBV2 | TRBD1 | TGTGCCAGCAGTGCTGTGGACAGGGGTTACAATGAGCAGTTCTTC | CASSAVDRGYNEQFF
- | TRBJ1-3 | TRBV27 | TRBD1 | TGTGCCAGCAGTCCTGGACAGGGGAGGAACACCATATATTTT | CASSPGQGRNTIYF
few | TRBJ2-7 | TRBV12-3/TRBV12-4 | TRBD1 | TGTGCCAGCAGCCGCACCGGGACAGGCCCGGACGAGCAGTACTTC | CASSRTGTGPDEQYF
- | TRBJ2-1 | TRBV5-1 | TRBD2 | TGCGCCAGCAGCCCCCGACTTAGCGGGGGCTCCTACAATGAGCAGTTCTTC | CASSPRLSGGSYNEQFF
many | TRBJ1-1 | TRBV29-1 | - | TGCAGCGTTCAGACCGAGGCCAGCCGTGGTTTCTTT | CSVQTEASRGFF
few | TRBJ1-2 | TRBV6-5 | TRBD1 | TGTGCCAGCAGTTACTCGAGAGGGGACAGGGGAAATGGCTACACCTTC | CASSYSRGDRGNGYTF